These 20 T cell receptor beta chains share one sample of origin, sequenced in a study of glioma-infiltrating T cells. Using RNA template, CDR3s of TCR alpha and beta were amplified with iRepertoire arm-PCR. TCRdb re-called the multiplex PCR reads with MiXCR, one entry per CDR3 protein. This sample has around 150,000 distinct CDR3 sequences, with 35% to 50% found just once. Sequenced: glioma tissue, nonneoplastic brain tissue, or PBMCs (not recorded which). All receptors come from a human donor with low-grade glioma or glioblastoma, undergoing nonglioma brain surgery, or in good health (not recorded which).

This clonotype turned up a few times. V and J are TRBV28 and TRBJ1-4; 7 nucleotides match TRBD1. The CDR3 is 15 amino acids. Germline V gene lookup returns CDR1 MDHEN and CDR2 SYDVKM. V was pared by 3 bases and J by 5 bases, with 6 bases of the junction left unmatched. This CDR3 is CASSLIGTANEKLFF. The CDR3 DNA follows: TGTGCCAGCAGTTTGATCGGGACAGCAAATGAAAAACTGTTTTTT.

The rearrangement links TRBV7-9 to TRBJ2-3; 8 bases fit TRBD1. This CDR3 spans 16 amino acids. Germline-derived CDR1 and CDR2 are SEHNR and FQNEAQ (reference sequence). The J segment lost 6 bases and the V segment lost 5 bases, leaving 13 bases of the junction unmatched. The CDR3 sequence is CASSQWGDRFLDTQYF. As DNA, the CDR3 is TGTGCCAGCAGCCAGTGGGGGGACAGGTTTCTGGATACGCAGTATTTT.

The chain links TRBV7-9 to TRBJ2-3, with D perhaps given as TRBD1 or TRBD2 (6 bases each). CDR3 size: 15 residues. CDR1 and CDR2 from the germline V gene are SEHNR and FQNEAQ (reference sequence). Trimming removed 0 bases at V and 2 bases at J, with 9 bases between. The CDR3 sequence is CASSLAGGATDTQYF. The CDR3 DNA follows: TGTGCCAGCAGCTTAGCGGGGGGCGCCACAGATACGCAGTATTTT.

The J gene is TRBJ1-5, the V gene TRBV10-2; D is ambiguous. The CDR3 spans 14 residues. V lost 3 bases, J lost 0 bases, and 6 bases lay in between. CDR1 and CDR2 (germline): WSHSY, SAAADI. CDR3 residues: CASSDGYSNQPQHF. The CDR3 bases are TGCGCCAGCAGTGACGGGTATAGCAATCAGCCCCAGCATTTT.

This clonotype was counted many times. The J gene is TRBJ1-1, the V gene TRBV7-2, with a weak D call TRBD1 (6 bases). This CDR3 contains 15 residues. Germline assignment: CDR1 SGHTA and CDR2 FQGNSA. V was clipped by 5 bases and J by 2 bases, with 15 bases between them. CDR3 in amino acids: CASSTEQGTNTEAFF. DNA of the CDR3: TGTGCCAGCAGCACCGAACAGGGAACTAACACTGAAGCTTTCTTT.

This clonotype was found many times. The chain uses TRBV7-2 and TRBJ1-1, with TRBD1 as a possible D gene (5 bases). The CDR3 runs to 13 residues. Germline CDR1 reads SGHTA; CDR2 reads FQGNSA. The ends were cut back, 5 bases at V and 5 bases at J, with 12 bases in the middle. CDR3 sequence (DNA): TGTGCCAGCAGCGAACAGGTTCGGACTGAAGCTTTCTTT. This encodes CASSEQVRTEAFF.

The J gene is TRBJ2-1, the V gene TRBV7-2; no clear D. Per the germline V gene, CDR1 is SGHTA and CDR2 is FQGNSA. CDR3 length: 12 amino acids. V gave up 7 bases and J gave up 6 bases, with 10 bases separating them. The CDR3 sequence: CASTNPGNEQFF. In DNA form, the CDR3 reads TGTGCCAGCACGAACCCCGGCAATGAGCAGTTCTTC.

The chain employs TRBV3-1 and TRBJ1-3, with D unresolved. V dropped 3 bases and J dropped 4 bases, with 10 bases sitting between them. Germline loops: CDR1 LGHDT, CDR2 YNNKEL (reference sequence). This CDR3 has 14 residues. CDR3 residues: CASSQKGSGNTIYF. The DNA of the CDR3 is TGTGCCAGCAGCCAGAAGGGCTCCGGAAACACCATATATTTT.

This clonotype occurred many times. The rearrangement uses TRBV6-6 and TRBJ2-7; maybe TRBD2 (6 bases). The V gene's germline CDR1 is MNHNY and CDR2 SVGAGI (reference sequence). The V end was cut by 0 bases, the J end by 5 bases, with 11 bases between. CDR3 length: 14 residues. The chain's CDR3 is CASSYSRGSHEQYF. The CDR3 coding sequence is TGTGCCAGCAGTTACTCGCGGGGTTCCCACGAGCAGTACTTC.

The V call is TRBV7-6, the J call TRBJ1-1; D is unresolved. Trimming left V 2 bases short and J 1 base short, with 5 bases between. Per germline, CDR1 SGHVS and CDR2 FNYEAQ. The CDR3 runs to 13 residues. CDR3 coding DNA: TGTGCCAGCAGCTTACAGTCGAACACTGAAGCTTTCTTT. Translation gives CASSLQSNTEAFF.

V usage is TRBV11-1 and J usage is TRBJ1-1; D not certain. Trimming stripped 4 bases from V and 1 base from J, with 7 bases between. Germline values: CDR1 SGHAT, CDR2 FQDESV (reference sequence). The CDR3 is made up of 13 amino acids. As DNA, the CDR3 is TGTGCCAGCAGCTCAGAGTCGAACACTGAAGCTTTCTTT. Its protein product is CASSSESNTEAFF.

This chain uses TRBV20-1 with TRBJ2-5; TRBD2 aligns across 9 bases. The CDR3 loop spans 12 amino acids. CDR1 and CDR2 from the germline V gene are DFQATT and SNEGSKA (reference sequence). After removal of 5 bases from V and 5 bases from J, the junction contained 3 bases not matched to a gene. CDR3 residues: CSARTSVETQYF. The CDR3 DNA is TGCAGTGCTCGGACTAGCGTTGAGACCCAGTACTTC.

A few counts support this clonotype. V gene TRBV6-1 combines with J gene TRBJ2-7; D could derive from TRBD1 or TRBD2 (5 bases each). Germline V CDR1 and CDR2: MNHNS, SASEGT. Deletions cut 6 bases from V and 2 bases from J, with 11 bases between. CDR3 size: 13 residues. This CDR3 is CASSFGATYEQYF. The CDR3 DNA is TGTGCCAGCAGCTTCGGGGCTACCTACGAGCAGTACTTC.

This sequence joins TRBV7-2 and TRBJ2-7; TRBD1 agrees at 10 bases. The CDR3 has 18 residues. Germline values: CDR1 SGHTA, CDR2 FQGNSA. With V trimmed by 5 bases and J by 4 bases, 17 bases remained unmatched. The CDR3 DNA sequence: TGTGCCAGCAGCCAAGCCCCCGGGACAGGGGTCCTTATGTACGAGCAGTACTTC. It translates to CASSQAPGTGVLMYEQYF.

The rearrangement uses TRBV20-1 and TRBJ2-5; tentatively, D is TRBD2 (5 bases). Germline CDR1 and CDR2: DFQATT and SNEGSKA (reference sequence). CDR3 size: 14 residues. Trimming left V 1 base short and J 5 bases short, with 14 bases between. DNA for the CDR3: TGCAGTGCTAGAGTAACGTTATCGGGGGAGACCCAGTACTTC. Translating gives CSARVTLSGETQYF.

This clonotype was observed a single time. One end of the junction fails to match germline, which may point to a read error. The rearrangement links TRBV4-1 to TRBJ2-7, with 8 bases fitting TRBD1. Germline CDR1 and CDR2: MGHRA and YSYEKL. The CDR3 spans 15 residues. The CDR3 loop reads CAGSQVHRGDYEQYF. DNA of the CDR3: TGCGCCGGCAGCCAAGTTCACAGGGGGGACTACGAGCAGTACTTC.

V usage is TRBV2 and J usage is TRBJ2-1; 7 bases are shared with TRBD2. With 5 bases clipped from V and 6 bases from J, the junction kept 10 bases outside the gene matches. CDR1 and CDR2 from the germline V gene are SNHLY and FYNNEI. The CDR3 consists of 15 residues. The CDR3 loop is CASSPPWRGSNEQFF. In nucleotides, the CDR3 is TGTGCCAGCAGTCCACCCTGGCGGGGGAGCAATGAGCAGTTCTTC.

This rearrangement joins TRBV27 to TRBJ1-2; D not resolved. The germline V and J ends were trimmed by 5 bases and 2 bases, with 9 bases remaining between them. The germline V gene has CDR1 MNHEY and CDR2 SMNVEV (reference sequence). The CDR3 is made up of 13 amino acids. CDR3 nucleotide sequence: TGTGCCAGCAGTCGACCAGAGAACTATGGCTACACCTTC. The encoded protein is CASSRPENYGYTF.

This clonotype has only a few counts. The chain uses TRBV7-2 and TRBJ1-5; D may be TRBD1 (6 bases). The CDR3 has 15 residues. Germline values: CDR1 SGHTA, CDR2 FQGNSA. Trimming shortened V by 2 bases and J by 0 bases, and 8 bases separated the two germline ends. CDR3 sequence reads: CASSLRQDSNQPQHF. CDR3 DNA sequence: TGTGCCAGCAGCTTAAGACAGGATAGCAATCAGCCCCAGCATTTT.

This rearrangement joins TRBV20-1 to TRBJ1-3; TRBD1 matches at 7 bases. Trimming cost V 2 bases and J 4 bases; bases outside gene matches: 11. The germline V gene has CDR1 DFQATT and CDR2 SNEGSKA (reference sequence). The CDR3 is 16 amino acids. CDR3 in DNA: TGCAGTGCTAGAAGCTTGGGGACAGCGACAGGAAACACCATATATTTT. Its translation: CSARSLGTATGNTIYF.